A single TCR beta chain is shown here with its context. It lacks a known antigen. No much larger clone is present one base from it, and per-base qualities are unavailable. These data belong to a study of PD-1 blockade in classical Hodgkin lymphoma (dated by TCRdb to 2018 to 2020). For the wider study: Nivolumab dosing was 3 mg/kg intravenously every 2 weeks, continuing until either disease progression or unacceptable toxicity. To define a peripheral blood immune signature of response to PD-1 blockade in classical Hodgkin lymphoma, the study combined TCR beta sequencing with CyTOF. Findings and caveats that apply to the study as a whole: Lower diversity was seen in patients whose nivolumab began less than 1 year after ASCT, and these patients were left out of later analyses so that immune reconstitution would not confound the results. By C4D1, a significant rise was seen in CD4+ TCR diversity but not in CD8+ TCR diversity (p=0.0027 vs p=0.16), and the rise was most apparent among complete responders (p=0.02). Trial patients with a complete response had baseline diversity similar to that of newly diagnosed patients, while partial responders and progressors had significantly lower diversity. Newly diagnosed patients were reported to have lower baseline TCR diversity than healthy donors, and relapsed/refractory patients were reported to have lower baseline TCR diversity still. The study was limited to a single clinical trial cohort, and causes of repertoire differences, possibly disease activity or prior therapy, remained undefined.

The time point tag for this specimen amounts to: cycle 4 day 1 (C4D1), after more than 5 weeks of nivolumab. Relapse after autologous stem cell transplantation had occurred in all trial patients, and cohorts A, B and C were distinguished by prior brentuximab vedotin exposure. The trial cohort comprised some 60 patients with relapsed/refractory classical Hodgkin lymphoma whose best overall responses were complete response, partial response or progressive disease. Trial patients were treated with single-agent nivolumab in the multi-cohort phase II CheckMate 205 trial. An independent review committee assessed best overall response using the 2007 International Working Group response criteria. Trial PBMCs were collected immediately before nivolumab initiation (C1D1) and during therapy at cycle 2 day 1 and cycle 4 day 1. Peripheral blood was collected in 8 mL Vacutainer Cell Preparation Tubes, from which PBMCs were isolated by centrifugation and then cryopreserved.

Genomic DNA was isolated using the Qiagen DNeasy kit from unsorted PBMCs as well as from negatively selected CD4+ and CD8+ fractions. Amplification of TCR beta CDR3 regions was done by immunoSEQ multiplex PCR with primers that anneal to V and J segments. A synthetic immune receptor repertoire was used to minimize amplification bias, and any residual bias was removed computationally once sequencing was done. The study's processing was this. Custom Python scripts were used to quantify repertoire diversity as the Shannon entropy index. Unsorted, CD4+ and CD8+ repertoires were analyzed separately, except for combined analyses in which CD4+ and CD8+ sequences were merged in silico. A clone was considered expanded if an increase in frequency of at least 2-fold after treatment relative to C1D1 was found, and a pseudocount of 0.5 was applied to clones undetected at baseline. Singleton clones were defined as clones with 0 or 1 copy at C1D1, and non-singleton clones were defined as clones with 2 or more copies. Clones expanded in unsorted samples were annotated as CD4+, CD8+ or unknown by matching protein sequences in sorted samples from the same patient. Wilcoxon tests on paired samples were used to test diversity changes from C1D1 to C4D1. Not all clones reach the TCRdb copy of this immuneACCESS table, which keeps in-frame sequences only. Checked studies attribute under half of the gap to unresolved V genes and leave the rest unexplained. V, J and clone size are taken as reported in that table, and D and trimming were inferred from the DNA itself. This sample lists 90,000 or so clones; around four fifths were detected once. Of the sample, about 9% is held by the ten largest clones.

Specimen: peripheral blood mononuclear cells (PBMCs), collected before the fourth cycle of nivolumab. The receptor's source is a human donor with classical Hodgkin lymphoma.

At the DNA level, the sequence is TGTGCCAGCAGCCTCGGGGGGGGCTCCTACAATGAGCAGTTCTTC. Translated, this is CASSLGGGSYNEQFF. The rearrangement joined TRBV27 to TRBJ2-1; 8 bases in the middle match TRBD2. Including the terminal cysteine and phenylalanine, the CDR3 comprises 15 residues. The only DNA kept is the CDR3, 45 bases in frame from the first base. From a lookup of the germline V gene (reference sequence), CDR1 and CDR2 are MNHEY and SMNVEV. Clipping removes 6 bases from V and 0 bases from J, with 4 as the unmatched junction base count.